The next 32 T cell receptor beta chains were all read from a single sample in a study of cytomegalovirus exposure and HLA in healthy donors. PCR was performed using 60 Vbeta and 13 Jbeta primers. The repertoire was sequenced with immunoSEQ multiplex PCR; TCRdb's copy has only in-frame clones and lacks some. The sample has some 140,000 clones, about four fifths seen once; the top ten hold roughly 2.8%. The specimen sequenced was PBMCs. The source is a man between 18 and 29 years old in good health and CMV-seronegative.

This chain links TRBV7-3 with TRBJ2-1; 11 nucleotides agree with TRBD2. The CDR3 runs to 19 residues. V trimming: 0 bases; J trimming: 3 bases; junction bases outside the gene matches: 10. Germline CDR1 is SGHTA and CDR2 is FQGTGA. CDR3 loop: CASSLTGLAGGTRYNEQFF. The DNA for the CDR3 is TGTGCCAGCAGCTTAACGGGGCTAGCGGGGGGCACTCGCTACAATGAGCAGTTCTTC.

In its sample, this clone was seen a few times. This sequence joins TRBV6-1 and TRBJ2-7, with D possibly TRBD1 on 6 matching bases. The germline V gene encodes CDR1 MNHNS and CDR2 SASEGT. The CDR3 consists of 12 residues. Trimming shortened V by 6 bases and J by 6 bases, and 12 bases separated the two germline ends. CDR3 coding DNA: TGTGCCAGCAGGTTGGGGGCGCTCGAGCAGTACTTC. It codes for CASRLGALEQYF.

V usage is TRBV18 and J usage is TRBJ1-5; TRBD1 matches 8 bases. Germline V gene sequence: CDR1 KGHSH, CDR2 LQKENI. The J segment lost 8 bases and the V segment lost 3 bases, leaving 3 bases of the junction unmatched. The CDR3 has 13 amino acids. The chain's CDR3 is CASSPGQDEPQHF. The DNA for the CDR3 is TGTGCCAGCTCACCGGGACAGGACGAGCCCCAGCATTTT.

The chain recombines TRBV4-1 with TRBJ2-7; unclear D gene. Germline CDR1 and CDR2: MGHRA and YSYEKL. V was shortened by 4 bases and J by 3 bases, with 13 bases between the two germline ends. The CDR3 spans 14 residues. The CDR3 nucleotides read TGCGCCAGCAGCCCTACTCCTTCAGGCTACGAGCAGTACTTC. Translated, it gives CASSPTPSGYEQYF.

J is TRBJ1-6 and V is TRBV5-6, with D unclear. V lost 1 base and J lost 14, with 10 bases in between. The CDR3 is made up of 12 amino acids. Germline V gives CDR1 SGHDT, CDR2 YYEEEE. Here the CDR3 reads CASSLFRSALHF. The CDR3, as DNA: TGTGCCAGCAGCTTGTTTCGGTCCGCCCTCCACTTT.

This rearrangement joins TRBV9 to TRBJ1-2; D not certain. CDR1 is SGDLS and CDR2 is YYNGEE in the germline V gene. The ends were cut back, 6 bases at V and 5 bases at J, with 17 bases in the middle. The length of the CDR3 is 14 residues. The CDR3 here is CASTPIDDGYGYTF. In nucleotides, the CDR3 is TGTGCCAGCACCCCGATCGACGACGGGTATGGCTACACCTTC.

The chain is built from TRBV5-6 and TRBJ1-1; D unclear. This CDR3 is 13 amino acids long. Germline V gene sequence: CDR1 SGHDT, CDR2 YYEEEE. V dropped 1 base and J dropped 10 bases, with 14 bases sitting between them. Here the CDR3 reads CASSLKQIPGAFF. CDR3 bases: TGTGCCAGCAGCTTGAAGCAGATCCCGGGAGCTTTCTTT.

The CDR3 DNA follows: TGTGCCAGCAGTTTCGCCAATGTCCCGGCGGACTATGGCTACACCTTC. It codes for CASSFANVPADYGYTF. The chain links TRBV28 to TRBJ1-2; no definite D call. The CDR3 consists of 16 residues. Trimming shortened V by 3 bases and J by 3 bases, and 17 bases separated the two germline ends. CDR1 is MDHEN and CDR2 is SYDVKM in the germline V gene.

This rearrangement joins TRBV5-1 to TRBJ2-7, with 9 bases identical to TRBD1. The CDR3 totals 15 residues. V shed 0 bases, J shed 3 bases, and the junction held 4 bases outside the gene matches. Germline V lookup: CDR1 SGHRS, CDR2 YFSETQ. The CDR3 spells CASSLAQDRGYEQYV. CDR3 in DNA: TGCGCCAGCAGCTTGGCGCAGGACAGGGGCTACGAGCAGTACGTC.

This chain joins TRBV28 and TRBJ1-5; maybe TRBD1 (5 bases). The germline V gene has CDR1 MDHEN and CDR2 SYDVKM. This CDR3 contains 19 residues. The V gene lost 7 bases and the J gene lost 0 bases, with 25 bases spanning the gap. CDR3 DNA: TGTGCCAGCACCGCTCCAACCGGACACCTAGATTATAGCAATCAGCCCCAGCATTTT. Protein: CASTAPTGHLDYSNQPQHF. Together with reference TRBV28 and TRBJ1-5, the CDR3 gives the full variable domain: DVKVTQSSRYLVKRTGEKVFLECVQDMDHENMFWYRQDPGLGLRLIYFSYDVKMKEKGDIPEGYSVSREKKERFSLILESASTNQTSMYLCASTAPTGHLDYSNQPQHFGDGTRLSIL.

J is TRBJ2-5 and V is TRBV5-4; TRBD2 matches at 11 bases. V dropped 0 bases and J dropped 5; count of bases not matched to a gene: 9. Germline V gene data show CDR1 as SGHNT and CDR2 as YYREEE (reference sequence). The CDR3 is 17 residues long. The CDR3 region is CASSLVTSGAGGETQYF. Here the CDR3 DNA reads TGTGCCAGCAGCTTGGTGACTAGCGGGGCCGGGGGGGAGACCCAGTACTTC.

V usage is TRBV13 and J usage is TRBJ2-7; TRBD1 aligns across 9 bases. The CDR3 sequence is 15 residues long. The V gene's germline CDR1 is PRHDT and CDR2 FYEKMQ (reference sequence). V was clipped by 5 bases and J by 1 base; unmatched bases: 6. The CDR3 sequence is CASSPPGQGSYEQYV. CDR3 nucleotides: TGTGCCAGCAGCCCTCCGGGACAGGGTTCCTACGAGCAGTACGTC.

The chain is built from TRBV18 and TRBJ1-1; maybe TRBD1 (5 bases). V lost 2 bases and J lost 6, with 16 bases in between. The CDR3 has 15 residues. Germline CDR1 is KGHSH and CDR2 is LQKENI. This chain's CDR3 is CASSPVAGGRSEAFF. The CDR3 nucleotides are TGTGCCAGCTCACCAGTTGCGGGGGGTAGATCTGAAGCTTTCTTT.

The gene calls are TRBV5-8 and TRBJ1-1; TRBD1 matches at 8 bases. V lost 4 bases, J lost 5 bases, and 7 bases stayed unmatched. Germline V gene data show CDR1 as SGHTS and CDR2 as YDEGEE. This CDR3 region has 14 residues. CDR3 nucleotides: TGTGCCAGCAGCACACAGGGGGGGGAGACTGAAGCTTTCTTT. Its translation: CASSTQGGETEAFF.

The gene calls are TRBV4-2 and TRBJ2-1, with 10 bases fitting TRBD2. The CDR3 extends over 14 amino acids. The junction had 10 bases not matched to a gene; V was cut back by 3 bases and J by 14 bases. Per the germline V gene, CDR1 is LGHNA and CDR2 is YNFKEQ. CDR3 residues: CASSQDLTSGEEFF. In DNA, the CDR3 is TGTGCCAGCAGCCAGGACCTAACTAGCGGGGAGGAGTTCTTC.

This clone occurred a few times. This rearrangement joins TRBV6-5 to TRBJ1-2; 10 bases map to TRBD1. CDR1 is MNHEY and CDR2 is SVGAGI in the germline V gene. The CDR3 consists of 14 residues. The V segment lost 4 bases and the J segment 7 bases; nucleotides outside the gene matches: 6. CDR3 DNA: TGTGCCAGCAGTTCCCGGGACAGGGGCTCTGGCTACACCTTC. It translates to CASSSRDRGSGYTF.

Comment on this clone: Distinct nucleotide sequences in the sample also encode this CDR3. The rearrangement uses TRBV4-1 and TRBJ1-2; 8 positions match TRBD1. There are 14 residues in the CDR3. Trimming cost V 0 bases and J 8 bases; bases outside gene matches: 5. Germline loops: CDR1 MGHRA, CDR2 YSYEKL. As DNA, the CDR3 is TGCGCCAGCAGCCAAGATCCAGGGGGCTACGGCTACACCTTC. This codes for CASSQDPGGYGYTF.

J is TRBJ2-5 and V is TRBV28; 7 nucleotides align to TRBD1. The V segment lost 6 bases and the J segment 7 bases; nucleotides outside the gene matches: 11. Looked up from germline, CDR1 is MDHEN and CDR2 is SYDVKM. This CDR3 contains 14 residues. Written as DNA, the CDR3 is TGTGCCAGCAGCCGACAGGGTATTTTTGGGACCCAGTACTTC. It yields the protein CASSRQGIFGTQYF.

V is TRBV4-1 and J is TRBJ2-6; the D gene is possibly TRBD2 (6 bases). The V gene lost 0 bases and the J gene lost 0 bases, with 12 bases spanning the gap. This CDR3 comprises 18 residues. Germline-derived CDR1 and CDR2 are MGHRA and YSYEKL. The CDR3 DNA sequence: TGCGCCAGCAGCCAAGAGGGGGGACCACCCTCTGGGGCCAACGTCCTGACTTTC. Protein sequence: CASSQEGGPPSGANVLTF.

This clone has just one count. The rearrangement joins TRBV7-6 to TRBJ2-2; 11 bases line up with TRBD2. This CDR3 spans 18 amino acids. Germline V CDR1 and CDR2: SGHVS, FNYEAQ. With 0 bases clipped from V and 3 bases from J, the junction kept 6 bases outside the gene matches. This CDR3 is CASSLALLAGGYTGELFF. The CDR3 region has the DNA TGTGCCAGCAGCTTAGCGCTTCTAGCGGGGGGTTACACCGGGGAGCTGTTTTTT.

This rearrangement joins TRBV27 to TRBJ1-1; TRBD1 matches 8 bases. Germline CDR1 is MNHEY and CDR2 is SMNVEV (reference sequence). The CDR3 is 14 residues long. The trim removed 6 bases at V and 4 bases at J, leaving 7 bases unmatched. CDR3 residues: CASRAGGAGTEAFF. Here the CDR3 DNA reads TGTGCCAGCAGAGCAGGGGGCGCAGGCACTGAAGCTTTCTTT.

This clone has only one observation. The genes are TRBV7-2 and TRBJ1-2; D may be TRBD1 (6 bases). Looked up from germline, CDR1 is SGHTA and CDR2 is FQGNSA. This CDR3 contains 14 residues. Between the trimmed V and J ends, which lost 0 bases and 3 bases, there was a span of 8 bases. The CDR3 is CASSLAAGDYGYTF. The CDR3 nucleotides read TGTGCCAGCAGCTTAGCGGCAGGGGACTATGGCTACACCTTC.

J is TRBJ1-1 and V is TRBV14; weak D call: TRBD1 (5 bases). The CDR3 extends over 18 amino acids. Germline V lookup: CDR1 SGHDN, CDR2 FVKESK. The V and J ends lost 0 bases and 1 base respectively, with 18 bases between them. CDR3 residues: CASSQDKGNRPQNTEAFF. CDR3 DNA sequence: TGTGCCAGCAGCCAAGATAAGGGGAACCGACCCCAGAACACTGAAGCTTTCTTT.

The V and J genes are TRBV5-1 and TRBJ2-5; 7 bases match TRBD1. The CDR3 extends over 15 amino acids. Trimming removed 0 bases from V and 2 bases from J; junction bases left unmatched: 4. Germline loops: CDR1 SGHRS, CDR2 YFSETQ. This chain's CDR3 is CASSLARDRQETQYF. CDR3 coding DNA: TGCGCCAGCAGCTTGGCACGGGACAGACAAGAGACCCAGTACTTC.

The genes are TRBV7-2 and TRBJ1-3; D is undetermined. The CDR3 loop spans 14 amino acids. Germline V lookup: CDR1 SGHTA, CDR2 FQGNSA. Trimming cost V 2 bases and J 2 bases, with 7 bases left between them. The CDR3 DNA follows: TGTGCCAGCAGCTTACAGGATACTGGAAACACCATATATTTT. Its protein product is CASSLQDTGNTIYF.

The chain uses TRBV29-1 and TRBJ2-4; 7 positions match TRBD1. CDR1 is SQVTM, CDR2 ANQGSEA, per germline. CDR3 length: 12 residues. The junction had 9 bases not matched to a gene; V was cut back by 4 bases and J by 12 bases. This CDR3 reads CSVGQGLGSQYF. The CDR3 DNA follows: TGCAGCGTTGGACAGGGCCTGGGCAGTCAGTACTTC.

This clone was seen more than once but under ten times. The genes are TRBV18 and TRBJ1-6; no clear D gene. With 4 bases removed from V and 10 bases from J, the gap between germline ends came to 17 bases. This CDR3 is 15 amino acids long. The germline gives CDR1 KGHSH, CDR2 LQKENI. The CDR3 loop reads CASSHNTEWNSPLHF. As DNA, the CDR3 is TGTGCCAGCTCACACAACACAGAATGGAACTCACCCCTCCACTTT. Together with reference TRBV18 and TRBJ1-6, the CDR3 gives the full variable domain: NAGVMQNPRHLVRRRGQEARLRCSPMKGHSHVYWYRQLPEEGLKFMVYLQKENIIDESGMPKERFSAEFPKEGPSILRIQQVVRGDSAAYFCASSHNTEWNSPLHFGNGTRLTVT.

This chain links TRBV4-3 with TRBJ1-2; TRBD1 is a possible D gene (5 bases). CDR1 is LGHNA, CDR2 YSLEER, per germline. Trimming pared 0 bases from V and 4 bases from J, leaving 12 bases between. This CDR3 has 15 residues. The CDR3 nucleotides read TGCGCCAGCAGCCAAGAGGCAGGGTGGGGCTATGGCTACACCTTC. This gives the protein CASSQEAGWGYGYTF.

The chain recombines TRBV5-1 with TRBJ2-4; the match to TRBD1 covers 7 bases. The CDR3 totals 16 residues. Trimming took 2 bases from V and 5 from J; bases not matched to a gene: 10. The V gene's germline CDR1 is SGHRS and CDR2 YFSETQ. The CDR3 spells CASSLTTAGGQNIQYF. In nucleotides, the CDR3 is TGCGCCAGCAGCTTAACCACGGCAGGGGGACAAAACATTCAGTACTTC.

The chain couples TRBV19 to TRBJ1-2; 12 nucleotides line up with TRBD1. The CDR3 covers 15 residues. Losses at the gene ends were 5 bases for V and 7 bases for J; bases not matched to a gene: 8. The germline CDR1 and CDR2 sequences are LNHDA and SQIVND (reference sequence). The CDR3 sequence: CASSSFGTGGLGYTF. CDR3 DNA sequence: TGTGCCAGTAGTTCCTTTGGGACAGGGGGCCTTGGCTACACCTTC. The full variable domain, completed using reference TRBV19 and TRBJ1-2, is DGGITQSPKYLFRKEGQNVTLSCEQNLNHDAMYWYRQDPGQGLRLIYYSQIVNDFQKGDIAEGYSVSREKKESFPLTVTSAQKNPTAFYLCASSSFGTGGLGYTFGSGTRLTVV.

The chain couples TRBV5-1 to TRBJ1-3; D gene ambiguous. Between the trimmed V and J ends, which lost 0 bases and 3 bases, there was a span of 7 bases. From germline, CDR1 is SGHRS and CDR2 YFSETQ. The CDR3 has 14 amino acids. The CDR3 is CASSLALSGNTIYF. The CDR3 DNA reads TGCGCCAGCAGCTTGGCTCTAAGTGGAAACACCATATATTTT.

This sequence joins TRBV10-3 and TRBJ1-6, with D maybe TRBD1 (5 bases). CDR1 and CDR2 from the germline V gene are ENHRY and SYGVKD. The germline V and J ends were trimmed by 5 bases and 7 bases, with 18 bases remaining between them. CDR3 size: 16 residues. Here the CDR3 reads CAISSRRDGRNSPLHF. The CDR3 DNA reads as TGTGCCATCAGTAGCCGCAGGGATGGTAGAAATTCACCCCTCCACTTT.